This TCR beta chain was recorded in a study of control samples from healthy donors and cancer patients. The assay was immunoSEQ multiplex PCR, and TCRdb's table has in-frame clones only and misses some. The data contain some 66,000 clones, roughly 85% of them singletons. This TCR came from a man aged 40-50 years in good health. Sequenced input: blood.

In DNA form, the CDR3 reads TGTGCCACCAGTGATTTCCGACAAAACCGAGTGACCGGGGAGCTGTTTTTT. It is translated as CATSDFRQNRVTGELFF. The chain carries TRBV24-1 and TRBJ2-2, with D uncertain. V lost 1 base to trimming and J lost 5 bases, with 16 bases between them. The CDR3 is 17 amino acids. Germline V lookup: CDR1 KGHDR, CDR2 SFDVKD.